Only a few counts were recorded for the clone carrying this T cell receptor (beta chain). What it binds is unknown. Libraries for TCR beta were made by quantitative 5'-RACE with molecular barcodes. One entry per CDR3 protein, called by TCRdb with MiXCR from the 5' RACE reads. The sample consists of around 23,000 distinct CDR3 sequences, 17% of them appearing once. With V trimmed by 11 bases and J by 5 bases, 7 bases remained unmatched. This CDR3 spans 12 amino acids. Germline V gene data show CDR1 as MNHEY and CDR2 as SVGEGT. The entry originates in a study of CD8 T cells in ankylosing spondylitis. Whole-study results and caveats: Disease-linked clones bore a CD8+ phenotype and were relatively rare in peripheral blood. Certain motif variants had earlier appeared in reactive arthritis synovial fluid and blood.

Sequencing input: blood. The receptor was derived from a male donor with ankylosing spondylitis or in good health (not recorded which). V and J are TRBV6-2 or TRBV6-3 and TRBJ1-1; 8 bases map to TRBD1. As DNA, the CDR3 is TGTGCCGCACGACAGGGGAGGACTGAAGCTTTCTTT. Encoded protein: CAARQGRTEAFF.